This T cell receptor (beta chain) originates from a study of shared T cell receptors in the human thymus. This table comes from immunoSEQ multiplex PCR, and its TCRdb copy is limited to in-frame clones, with some not included. The table includes hundreds of thousands of clones, about 87% detected once. V lost 4 bases to trimming and J lost 10 bases; unmatched junction nucleotides: 17. This CDR3 comprises 16 residues. Germline V lookup: CDR1 SGDLS, CDR2 YYNGEE. The sample was also reused in another study, on human thymus T cells. That paper states: Infants served as donors; they were healthy and Finnish and were having corrective surgery for congenital heart defects. Corrective heart surgery yielded resections, and these provided the thymus tissue. Thymic TCR repertoires of unrelated people reportedly overlapped highly.

This clonotype originated in a boy under two years old with a congenital heart defect. The sample comprised thymocytes. The chain uses TRBV9 and TRBJ2-1; 7 nucleotides agree with TRBD2. CDR3 DNA sequence: TGTGCCAGCAGCCCTTCGGCTAGCGGAGTACAGTGGGAGCAGTTCTTC. As protein: CASSPSASGVQWEQFF.